Listed here are 14 T cell receptor beta chains from one sample, sequenced in a study of cytomegalovirus exposure and HLA in healthy donors. PCR was performed using 60 Vbeta and 13 Jbeta primers. Data came from immunoSEQ multiplex PCR; TCRdb stores just in-frame clones and leaves some out. The profile covers about 160,000 clones, with around nine tenths appearing a single time and under 2% taken by the ten largest. The sample consisted of PBMCs. All receptors derive from a young woman in good health and CMV-seronegative.

This clone showed up just once. This chain links TRBV28 with TRBJ2-2; TRBD1 matches 8 bases. The CDR3 runs 15 residues. The germline gives CDR1 MDHEN, CDR2 SYDVKM. With V trimmed by 7 bases and J by 7 bases, 11 bases remained unmatched. The DNA of the CDR3 is TGTGCCAGCAAGAGGGCAGGGGGCCGAAGCGGGGAGCTGTTTTTT. As protein: CASKRAGGRSGELFF.

This clone has just one count. This chain links TRBV27 with TRBJ1-1; unclear D gene. The CDR3 has 13 amino acids. V shed 3 bases and J shed 0 bases, with 5 bases lying between them. CDR1 MNHEY and CDR2 SMNVEV come from the germline V gene (reference sequence). The CDR3 here is CASSFAMNTEAFF. The CDR3 DNA reads as TGTGCCAGCAGTTTCGCTATGAACACTGAAGCTTTCTTT.

This clone was recorded a few times. The V gene is TRBV6-5, the J gene TRBJ2-7; 7 nucleotides match TRBD2. With V trimmed by 2 bases and J by 3 bases, 10 bases remained unmatched. Looked up from germline, CDR1 is MNHEY and CDR2 is SVGAGI. CDR3 size: 16 residues. The CDR3 spells CASSYGSSGVVYEQYF. The CDR3 nucleotides read TGTGCCAGCAGTTACGGTTCTAGCGGCGTGGTCTACGAGCAGTACTTC.

This chain connects TRBV27 to TRBJ2-1; D is undetermined. The germline CDR1 and CDR2 sequences are MNHEY and SMNVEV (reference sequence). The length of the CDR3 is 14 residues. Between the trimmed V and J ends, which lost 2 bases and 3 bases, there was a span of 8 bases. The DNA for the CDR3 is TGTGCCAGCAGTTTAGGGCCCTACTACAATGAGCAGTTCTTC. Protein: CASSLGPYYNEQFF.

V is TRBV6-1 and J is TRBJ1-5; tentatively, D is TRBD1 (6 bases). Per germline, CDR1 MNHNS and CDR2 SASEGT. V shed 7 bases and J shed 5 bases, with 12 bases lying between them. The CDR3 is 13 residues long. The CDR3: CASIGDTYQPQHF. The CDR3 DNA is TGTGCCAGCATTGGGGACACCTATCAGCCCCAGCATTTT.

The chain couples TRBV6-5 to TRBJ2-7; D is perhaps TRBD1 (6 bases). This CDR3 has 16 residues. CDR1 is MNHEY, CDR2 SVGAGI, per germline. The germline V and J ends were trimmed by 4 bases and 2 bases, with 18 bases remaining between them. The CDR3 is CASSSPRDTSPYEQYF. In nucleotides, the CDR3 is TGTGCCAGCAGTTCCCCCCGGGACACCTCGCCCTACGAGCAGTACTTC.

The J gene is TRBJ1-1, the V gene TRBV4-1; 9 positions match TRBD1. This CDR3 has 20 residues. Per germline, CDR1 MGHRA and CDR2 YSYEKL. The ends lost 4 bases at V and 1 base at J; junction bases unmatched: 19. The CDR3 is CASSRNRWDRDPRTNTEAFF. The CDR3 nucleotides are TGCGCCAGCAGCCGCAATAGATGGGACAGGGACCCCCGTACGAACACTGAAGCTTTCTTT.

The chain carries TRBV5-1 and TRBJ1-2, with TRBD1 as a possible D gene (5 bases). This CDR3 spans 15 amino acids. Germline V gene sequence: CDR1 SGHRS, CDR2 YFSETQ. V dropped 0 bases and J dropped 2 bases, with 11 bases sitting between them. CDR3 bases: TGCGCCAGCAGCTTGGTGGGGGGGAAAAACTATGGCTACACCTTC. It encodes CASSLVGGKNYGYTF.

The chain uses TRBV13 and TRBJ1-2, with 9 positions matching TRBD1. The V segment lost 5 bases and the J segment 6 bases; nucleotides outside the gene matches: 10. Germline-derived CDR1 and CDR2 are PRHDT and FYEKMQ (reference sequence). The CDR3 covers 15 residues. The CDR3 loop reads CASSAGTGFGDGYTF. DNA for the CDR3: TGTGCCAGCAGCGCCGGGACAGGGTTCGGGGATGGCTACACCTTC.

The chain couples TRBV6-1 to TRBJ1-4; tentatively, D is TRBD1 (5 bases). This CDR3 has 14 residues. Trimming stripped 3 bases from V and 7 bases from J, with 12 bases between. CDR1 and CDR2 (germline): MNHNS, SASEGT. CDR3 sequence (DNA): TGTGCCAGCAGTGACCGCGGGGCTCCTGAAAAACTGTTTTTT. Translation gives CASSDRGAPEKLFF.

The V gene is TRBV5-1, the J gene TRBJ1-2; D is uncertain. Trimming removed 1 base at V and 8 bases at J, with 12 bases between. The CDR3 spans 13 residues. Germline V gene sequence: CDR1 SGHRS, CDR2 YFSETQ. The CDR3 DNA sequence: TGCGCCAGCAGCTTGAAGGTTGCGGGAGGCTACACCTTC. Translating gives CASSLKVAGGYTF.

This chain joins TRBV11-2 and TRBJ2-5; possibly TRBD2 for D (7 bases). The V end lost 1 base, the J end lost 1 base, and 13 bases lay between the germline ends. The CDR3 has 16 residues. CDR1 is SGHAT, CDR2 FQNNGV, per germline. CDR3 in DNA: TGTGCCAGCAGCTTAGTAGGGGGACTAAGCCAAGAGACCCAGTACTTC. As protein: CASSLVGGLSQETQYF.

The chain has TRBV13 and TRBJ2-5; D not certain. The better agreement between TRBJ2-7 and the DNA end casts doubt on the J call. In germline, CDR1 is PRHDT, CDR2 FYEKMQ (reference sequence). The CDR3 extends over 12 amino acids. The CDR3 DNA sequence: TGTGCCAGCAGCTTAGGGGTATACGAGCAGTACTTC. Residues: CASSLGVYEQYF.

This chain's CDR3 is CAIRGTGARSGLAGELFF. Written as DNA, the CDR3 is TGTGCCATCAGGGGGACAGGGGCCCGATCTGGTTTGGCCGGGGAGCTGTTTTTT. The chain joins TRBV10-3 to TRBJ2-2; 10 positions match TRBD1. CDR3 length: 18 residues. The germline CDR1 and CDR2 sequences are ENHRY and SYGVKD. V shed 6 bases and J 6 bases; nucleotides not matched to a gene: 16.